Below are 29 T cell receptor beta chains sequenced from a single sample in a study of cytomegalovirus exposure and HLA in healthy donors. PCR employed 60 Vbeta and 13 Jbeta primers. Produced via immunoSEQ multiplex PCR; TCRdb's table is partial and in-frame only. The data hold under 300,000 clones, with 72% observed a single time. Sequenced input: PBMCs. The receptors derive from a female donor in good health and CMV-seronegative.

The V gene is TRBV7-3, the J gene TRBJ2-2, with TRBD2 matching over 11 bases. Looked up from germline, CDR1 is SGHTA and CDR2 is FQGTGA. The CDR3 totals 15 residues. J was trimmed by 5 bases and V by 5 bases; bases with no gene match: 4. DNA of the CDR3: TGTGCCAGCAGCCCTAGCGGGAGGAGAACCGGGGAGCTGTTTTTT. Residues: CASSPSGRRTGELFF.

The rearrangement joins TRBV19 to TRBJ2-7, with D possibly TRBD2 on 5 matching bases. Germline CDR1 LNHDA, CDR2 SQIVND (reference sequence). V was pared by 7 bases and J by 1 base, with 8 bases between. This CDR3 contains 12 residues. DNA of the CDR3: TGTGCCAGTACCGGGGATTCCTACGAGCAGTACTTC. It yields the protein CASTGDSYEQYF.

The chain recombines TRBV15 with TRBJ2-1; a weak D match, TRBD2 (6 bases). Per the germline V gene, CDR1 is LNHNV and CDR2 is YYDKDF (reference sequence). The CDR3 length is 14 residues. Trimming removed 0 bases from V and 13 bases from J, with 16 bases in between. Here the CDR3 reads CATSRDRTGAPQFF. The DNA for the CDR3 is TGTGCCACCAGCAGAGATCGTACGGGAGCTCCTCAGTTCTTC.

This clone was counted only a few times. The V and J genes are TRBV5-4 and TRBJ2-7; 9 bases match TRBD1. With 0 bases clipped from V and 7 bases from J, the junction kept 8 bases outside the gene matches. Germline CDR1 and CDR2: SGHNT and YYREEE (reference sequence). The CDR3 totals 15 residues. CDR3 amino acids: CASSLDRTGVGEQYF. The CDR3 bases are TGTGCCAGCAGCTTGGATAGGACAGGGGTGGGGGAGCAGTACTTC.

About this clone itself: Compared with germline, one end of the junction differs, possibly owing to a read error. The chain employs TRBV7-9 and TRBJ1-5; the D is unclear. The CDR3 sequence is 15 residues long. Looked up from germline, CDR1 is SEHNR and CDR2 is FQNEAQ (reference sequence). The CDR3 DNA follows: TGTTCCAGCAGCTTAGCTGGGCTTTCTGGTCAGCCCCAGCATTTT. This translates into CSSSLAGLSGQPQHF. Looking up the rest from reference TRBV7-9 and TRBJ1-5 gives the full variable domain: DTGVSQNPRHKITKRGQNVTFRCDPISEHNRLYWYRQTLGQGPEFLTYFQNEAQLEKSRLLSDRFSAERPKGSFSTLEIQRTEQGDSAMYLCSSSLAGLSGQPQHFGDGTRLSIL.

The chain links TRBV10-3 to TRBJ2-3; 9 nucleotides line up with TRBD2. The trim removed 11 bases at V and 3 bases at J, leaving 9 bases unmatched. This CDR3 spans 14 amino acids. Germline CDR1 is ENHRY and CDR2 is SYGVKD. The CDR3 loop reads CAVGSGSVTDTQYF. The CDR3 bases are TGTGCCGTTGGTAGCGGGAGTGTTACAGATACGCAGTATTTT.

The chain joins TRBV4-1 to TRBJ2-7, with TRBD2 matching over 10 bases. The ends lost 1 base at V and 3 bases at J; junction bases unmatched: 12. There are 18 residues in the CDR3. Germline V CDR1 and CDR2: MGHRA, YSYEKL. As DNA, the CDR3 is TGCGCCAGCAGCCAAGGTCGAGTAGCGGGAGGAATTATCTACGAGCAGTACTTC. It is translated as CASSQGRVAGGIIYEQYF.

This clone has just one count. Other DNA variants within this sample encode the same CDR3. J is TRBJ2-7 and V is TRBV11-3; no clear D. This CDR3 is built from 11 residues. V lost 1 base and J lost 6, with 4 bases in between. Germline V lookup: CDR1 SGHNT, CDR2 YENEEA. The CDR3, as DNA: TGTGCCAGCAGCTTAGCCGGCGAGCAGTACTTC. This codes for CASSLAGEQYF.

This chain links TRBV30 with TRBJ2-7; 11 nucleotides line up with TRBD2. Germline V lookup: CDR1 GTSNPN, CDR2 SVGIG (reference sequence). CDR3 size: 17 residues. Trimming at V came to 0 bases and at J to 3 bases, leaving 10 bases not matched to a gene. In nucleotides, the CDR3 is TGTGCCTGGAGTGTACGTGAACTAGCGGGAGTCCTCTACGAGCAGTACTTC. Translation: CAWSVRELAGVLYEQYF.

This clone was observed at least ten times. This CDR3 is CASSPEGRQGAYGYTF. The CDR3 region has the DNA TGTGCCAGCAGCCCGGAGGGCCGACAGGGCGCCTATGGCTACACCTTC. The V call is TRBV11-3, the J call TRBJ1-2, with 7 bases fitting TRBD1. V lost 5 bases to trimming and J lost 4 bases; unmatched junction nucleotides: 13. There are 16 residues in the CDR3. Per the germline V gene, CDR1 is SGHNT and CDR2 is YENEEA.

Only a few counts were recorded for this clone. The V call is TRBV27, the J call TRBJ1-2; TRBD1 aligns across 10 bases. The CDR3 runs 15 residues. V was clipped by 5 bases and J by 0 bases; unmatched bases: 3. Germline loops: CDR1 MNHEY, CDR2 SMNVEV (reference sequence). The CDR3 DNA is TGTGCCAGCAGTCTCGGGACAGGGGCTAACTATGGCTACACCTTC. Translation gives CASSLGTGANYGYTF.

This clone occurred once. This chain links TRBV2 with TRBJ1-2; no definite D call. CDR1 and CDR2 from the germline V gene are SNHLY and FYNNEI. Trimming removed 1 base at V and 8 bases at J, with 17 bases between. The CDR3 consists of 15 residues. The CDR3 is CASSEVSGEIGGYTF. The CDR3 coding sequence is TGTGCCAGCAGTGAAGTGTCCGGGGAGATAGGGGGCTACACCTTC.

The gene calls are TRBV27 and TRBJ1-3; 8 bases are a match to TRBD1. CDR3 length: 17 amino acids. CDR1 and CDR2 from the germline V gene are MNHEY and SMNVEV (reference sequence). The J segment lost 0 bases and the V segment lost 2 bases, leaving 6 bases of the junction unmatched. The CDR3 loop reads CASSLRGTGLSGNTIYF. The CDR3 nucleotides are TGTGCCAGCAGTTTAAGGGGGACAGGACTCTCTGGAAACACCATATATTTT.

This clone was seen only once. CDR3 loop: CASSPQGTDQETQYF. Here the CDR3 DNA reads TGTGCCAGCAGCCCTCAGGGGACAGATCAAGAGACCCAGTACTTC. This chain connects TRBV11-3 to TRBJ2-5; 7 bases map to TRBD1. The ends lost 5 bases at V and 2 bases at J; junction bases unmatched: 8. From germline, CDR1 is SGHNT and CDR2 YENEEA. The CDR3 totals 15 residues.

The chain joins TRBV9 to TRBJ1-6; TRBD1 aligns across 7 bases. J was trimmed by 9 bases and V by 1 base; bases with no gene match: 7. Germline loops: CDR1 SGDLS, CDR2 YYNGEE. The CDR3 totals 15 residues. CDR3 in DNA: TGTGCCAGCAGCGTACTAGGGCAGGGGGTTTCACCCCTCCACTTT. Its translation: CASSVLGQGVSPLHF.

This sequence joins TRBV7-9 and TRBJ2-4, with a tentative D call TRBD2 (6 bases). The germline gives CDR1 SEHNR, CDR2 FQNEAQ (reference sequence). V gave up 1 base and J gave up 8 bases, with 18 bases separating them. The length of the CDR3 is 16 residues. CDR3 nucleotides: TGTGCCAGCAGCTTAGAAGCGAGGACTACCATGGACATTCAGTACTTC. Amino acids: CASSLEARTTMDIQYF.

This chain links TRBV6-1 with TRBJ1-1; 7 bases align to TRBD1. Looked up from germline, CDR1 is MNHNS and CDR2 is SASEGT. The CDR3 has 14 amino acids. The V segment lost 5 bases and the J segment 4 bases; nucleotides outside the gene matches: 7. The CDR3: CASSLLEGATEAFF. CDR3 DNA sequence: TGTGCCAGCAGTCTACTTGAGGGGGCCACTGAAGCTTTCTTT.

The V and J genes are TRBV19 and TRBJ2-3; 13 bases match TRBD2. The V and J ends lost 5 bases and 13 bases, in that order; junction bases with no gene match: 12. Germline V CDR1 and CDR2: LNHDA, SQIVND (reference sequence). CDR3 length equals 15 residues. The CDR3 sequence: CASSLGLAGVGVEYF. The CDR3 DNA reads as TGTGCCAGTAGTCTTGGACTAGCGGGAGTTGGTGTTGAGTATTTT.

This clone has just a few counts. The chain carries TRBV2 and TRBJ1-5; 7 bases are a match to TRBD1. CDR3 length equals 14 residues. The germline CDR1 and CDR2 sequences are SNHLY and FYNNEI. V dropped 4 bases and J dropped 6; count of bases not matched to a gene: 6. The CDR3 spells CASSVGQQSQPQHF. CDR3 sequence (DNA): TGTGCCAGCAGTGTGGGACAGCAGAGTCAGCCCCAGCATTTT.

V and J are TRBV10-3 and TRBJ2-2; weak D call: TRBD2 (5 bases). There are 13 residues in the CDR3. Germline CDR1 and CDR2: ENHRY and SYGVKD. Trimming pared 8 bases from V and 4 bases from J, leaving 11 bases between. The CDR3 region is CAISLAGTGELFF. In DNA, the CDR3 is TGTGCCATCTCGCTAGCAGGCACCGGGGAGCTGTTTTTT.

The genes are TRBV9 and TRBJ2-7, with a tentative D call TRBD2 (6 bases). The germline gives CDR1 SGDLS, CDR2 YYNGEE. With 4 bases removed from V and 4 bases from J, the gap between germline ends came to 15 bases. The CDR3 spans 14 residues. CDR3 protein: CASSPRTNSYEQYF. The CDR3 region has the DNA TGTGCCAGCAGCCCCCGGACTAATAGTTACGAGCAGTACTTC.

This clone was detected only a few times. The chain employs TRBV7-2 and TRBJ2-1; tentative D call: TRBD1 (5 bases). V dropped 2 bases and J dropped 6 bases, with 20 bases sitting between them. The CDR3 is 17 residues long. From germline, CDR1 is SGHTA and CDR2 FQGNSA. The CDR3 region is CASSLRAGQGIRNEQFF. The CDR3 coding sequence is TGTGCCAGCAGCTTAAGGGCCGGGCAGGGAATACGCAATGAGCAGTTCTTC.

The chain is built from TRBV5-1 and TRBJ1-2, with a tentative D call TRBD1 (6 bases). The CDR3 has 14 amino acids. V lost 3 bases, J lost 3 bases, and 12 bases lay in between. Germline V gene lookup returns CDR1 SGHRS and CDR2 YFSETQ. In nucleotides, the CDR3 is TGCGCCAGCAGCTGGAGGGGGGGCGACTATGGCTACACCTTC. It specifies CASSWRGGDYGYTF.

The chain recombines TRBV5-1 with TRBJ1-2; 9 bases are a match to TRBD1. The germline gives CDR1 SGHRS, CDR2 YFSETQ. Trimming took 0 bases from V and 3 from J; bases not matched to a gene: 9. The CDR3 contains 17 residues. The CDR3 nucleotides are TGCGCCAGCAGCTTGGGGACAGGGGTTAGAAGTGACTATGGCTACACCTTC. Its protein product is CASSLGTGVRSDYGYTF. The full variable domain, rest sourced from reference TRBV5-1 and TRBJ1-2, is KAGVTQTPRYLIKTRGQQVTLSCSPISGHRSVSWYQQTPGQGLQFLFEYFSETQRNKGNFPGRFSGRQFSNSRSEMNVSTLELGDSALYLCASSLGTGVRSDYGYTFGSGTRLTVV.

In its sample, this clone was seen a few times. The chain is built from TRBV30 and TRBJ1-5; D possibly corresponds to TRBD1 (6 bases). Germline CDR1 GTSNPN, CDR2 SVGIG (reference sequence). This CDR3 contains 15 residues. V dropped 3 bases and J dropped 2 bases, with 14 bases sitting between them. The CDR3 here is CAWSDLGGGNQPQHF. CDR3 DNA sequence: TGTGCCTGGAGCGATTTAGGGGGGGGCAATCAGCCCCAGCATTTT.

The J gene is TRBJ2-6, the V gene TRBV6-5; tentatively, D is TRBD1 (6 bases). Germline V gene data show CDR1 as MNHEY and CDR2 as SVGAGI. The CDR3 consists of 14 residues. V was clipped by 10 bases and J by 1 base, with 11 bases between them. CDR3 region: CATYRASGANVLTF. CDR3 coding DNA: TGTGCCACCTACAGGGCTTCTGGGGCCAACGTCCTGACTTTC.

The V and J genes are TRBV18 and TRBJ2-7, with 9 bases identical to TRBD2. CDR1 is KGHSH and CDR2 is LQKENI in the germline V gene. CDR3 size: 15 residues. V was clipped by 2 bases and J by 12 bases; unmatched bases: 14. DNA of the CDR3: TGTGCCAGCTCACCAATCGGACTAGCGACCCAAGAACGGTACTTC. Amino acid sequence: CASSPIGLATQERYF.

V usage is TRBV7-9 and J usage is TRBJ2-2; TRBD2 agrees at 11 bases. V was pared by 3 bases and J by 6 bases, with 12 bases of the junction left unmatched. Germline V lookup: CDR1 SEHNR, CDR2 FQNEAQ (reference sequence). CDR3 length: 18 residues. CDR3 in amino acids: CASSLSLAGGLEAGELFF. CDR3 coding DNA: TGTGCCAGCAGCTTGAGTCTAGCGGGAGGACTCGAGGCCGGGGAGCTGTTTTTT.

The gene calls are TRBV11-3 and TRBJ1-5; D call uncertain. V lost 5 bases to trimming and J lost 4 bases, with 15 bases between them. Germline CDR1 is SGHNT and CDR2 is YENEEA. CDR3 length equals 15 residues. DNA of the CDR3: TGTGCCAGCAGCCCGCGGAGATTCGAGAATCAGCCCCAGCATTTT. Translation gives CASSPRRFENQPQHF.